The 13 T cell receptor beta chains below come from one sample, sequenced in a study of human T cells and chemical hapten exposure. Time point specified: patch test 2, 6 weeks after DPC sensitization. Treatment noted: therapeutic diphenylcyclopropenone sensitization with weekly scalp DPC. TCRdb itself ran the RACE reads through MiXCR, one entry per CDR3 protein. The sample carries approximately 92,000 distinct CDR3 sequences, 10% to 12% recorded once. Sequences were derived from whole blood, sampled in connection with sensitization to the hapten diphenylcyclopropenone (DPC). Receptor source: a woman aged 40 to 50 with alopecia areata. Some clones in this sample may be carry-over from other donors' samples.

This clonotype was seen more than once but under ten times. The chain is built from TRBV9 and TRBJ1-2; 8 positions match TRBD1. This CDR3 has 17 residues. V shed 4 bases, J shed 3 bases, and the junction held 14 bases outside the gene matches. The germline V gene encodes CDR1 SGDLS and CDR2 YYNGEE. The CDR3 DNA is TGTGCCAGCAGCCCCCACCGCTCAGGGGGCAGTGACTATGGCTACACCTTC. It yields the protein CASSPHRSGGSDYGYTF.

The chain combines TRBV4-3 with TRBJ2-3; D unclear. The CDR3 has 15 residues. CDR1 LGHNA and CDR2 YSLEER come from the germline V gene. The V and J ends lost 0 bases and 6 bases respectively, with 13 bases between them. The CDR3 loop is CASSQDRRASDTQYF. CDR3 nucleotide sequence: TGCGCCAGCAGCCAAGATCGTAGGGCCTCGGATACGCAGTATTTT.

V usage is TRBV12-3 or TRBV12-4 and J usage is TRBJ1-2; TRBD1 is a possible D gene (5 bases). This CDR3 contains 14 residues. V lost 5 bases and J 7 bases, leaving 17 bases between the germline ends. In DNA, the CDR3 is TGTGCCAGCAGTCTCGGGACCGAGGCCGGTGGCTACACCTTC. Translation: CASSLGTEAGGYTF.

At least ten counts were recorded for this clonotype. The CDR3 region has the DNA TGTGCCAGCAGCCCACGAGGCGGAAACACCATATATTTT. This translates into CASSPRGGNTIYF. V usage is TRBV7-3 and J usage is TRBJ1-3; D call uncertain. Trimming took off 5 bases at V and 4 bases at J, with 9 bases between the two ends. The germline V gene has CDR1 SGHTA and CDR2 FQGTGA. The CDR3 totals 13 residues.

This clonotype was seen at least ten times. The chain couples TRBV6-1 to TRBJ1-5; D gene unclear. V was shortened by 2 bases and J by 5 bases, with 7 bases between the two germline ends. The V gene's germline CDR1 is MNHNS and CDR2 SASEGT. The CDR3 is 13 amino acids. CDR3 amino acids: CASSERKDQPQHF. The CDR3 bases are TGTGCCAGCAGTGAAAGGAAGGATCAGCCCCAGCATTTT.

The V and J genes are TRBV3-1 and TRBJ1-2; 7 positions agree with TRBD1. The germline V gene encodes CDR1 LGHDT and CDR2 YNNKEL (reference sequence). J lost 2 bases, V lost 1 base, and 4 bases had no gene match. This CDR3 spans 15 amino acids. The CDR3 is CASSQGGGQNYGYTF. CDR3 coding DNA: TGTGCCAGCAGCCAAGGCGGGGGACAGAACTATGGCTACACCTTC.

This CDR3 reads CASSYPPGSGNTIYF. The CDR3 DNA is TGTGCCAGCAGCTATCCCCCTGGTAGCGGAAACACCATATATTTT. The rearrangement uses TRBV7-2 and TRBJ1-3; D is ambiguous. This CDR3 spans 15 amino acids. V was trimmed by 4 bases and J by 4 bases, leaving 14 bases between them. Looked up from germline, CDR1 is SGHTA and CDR2 is FQGNSA.

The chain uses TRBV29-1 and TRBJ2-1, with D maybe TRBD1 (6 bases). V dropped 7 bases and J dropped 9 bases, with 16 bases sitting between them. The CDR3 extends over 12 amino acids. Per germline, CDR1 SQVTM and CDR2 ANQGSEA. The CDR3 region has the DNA TGCAGCGGAGTAACAGGGTCGAGTGAGCAGTTCTTC. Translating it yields CSGVTGSSEQFF.

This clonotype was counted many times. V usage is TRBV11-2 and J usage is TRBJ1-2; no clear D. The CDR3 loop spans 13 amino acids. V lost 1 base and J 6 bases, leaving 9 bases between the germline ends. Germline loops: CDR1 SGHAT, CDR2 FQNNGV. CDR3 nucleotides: TGTGCCAGCAGCTTAGTGGTCGGGGATGGCTACACCTTC. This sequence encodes CASSLVVGDGYTF.

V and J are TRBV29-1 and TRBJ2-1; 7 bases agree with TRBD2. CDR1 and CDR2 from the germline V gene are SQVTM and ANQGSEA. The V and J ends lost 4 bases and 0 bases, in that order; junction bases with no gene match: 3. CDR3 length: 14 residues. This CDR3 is CSVGRESSYNEQFF. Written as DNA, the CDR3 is TGCAGCGTTGGGCGGGAGAGCTCCTACAATGAGCAGTTCTTC.

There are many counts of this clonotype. DNA of the CDR3: TGTGCCAGCAGTCCCGGAGGACAGCTGAACACTGAAGCTTTCTTT. It translates to CASSPGGQLNTEAFF. The V and J genes are TRBV12-3 or TRBV12-4 and TRBJ1-1, with D possibly matching TRBD1 (6 bases). V lost 5 bases, J lost 0 bases, and 13 bases lay in between. This CDR3 is built from 15 residues.

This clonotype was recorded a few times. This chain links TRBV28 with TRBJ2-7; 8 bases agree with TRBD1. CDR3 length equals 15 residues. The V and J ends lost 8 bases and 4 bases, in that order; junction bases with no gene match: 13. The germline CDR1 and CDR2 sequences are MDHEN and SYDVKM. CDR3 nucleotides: TGTGCCAGCTCTATGGCGGGGACAGGAGGTTACGAGCAGTACTTC. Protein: CASSMAGTGGYEQYF.

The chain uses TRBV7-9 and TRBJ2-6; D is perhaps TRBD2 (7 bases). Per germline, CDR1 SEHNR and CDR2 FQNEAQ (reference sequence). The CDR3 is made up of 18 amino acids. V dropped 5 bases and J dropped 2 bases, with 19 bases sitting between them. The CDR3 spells CASSNAAGAAAGANVLTF. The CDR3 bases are TGTGCCAGCAGCAACGCTGCGGGGGCCGCAGCTGGGGCCAACGTCCTGACTTTC.